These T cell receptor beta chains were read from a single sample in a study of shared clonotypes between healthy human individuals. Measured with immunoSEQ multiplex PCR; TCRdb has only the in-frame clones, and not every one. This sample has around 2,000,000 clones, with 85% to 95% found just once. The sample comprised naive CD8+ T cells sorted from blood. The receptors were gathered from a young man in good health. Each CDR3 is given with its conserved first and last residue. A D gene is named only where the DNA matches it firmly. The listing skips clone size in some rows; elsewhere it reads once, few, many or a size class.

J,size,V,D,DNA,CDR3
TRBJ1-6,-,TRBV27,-,TGTGCCAGCAGTTTATCCGCGGGGCACTATAATTCACCCCTCCACTTT,CASSLSAGHYNSPLHF
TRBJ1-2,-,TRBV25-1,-,TGTGCCAGCAGCCCAACCCCGGACGGGTATGGCTACACCTTC,CASSPTPDGYGYTF
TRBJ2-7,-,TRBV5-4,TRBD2,TGTGCCAGCAGCCCCAGGGATAGCGGGGGACCCCCCTACGAGCAGTACTTC,CASSPRDSGGPPYEQYF
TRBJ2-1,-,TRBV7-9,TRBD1,TGTGCCAGCAGCTCACACCCGGGACAGGGGGGCCACAATGAGCAGTTCTTC,CASSSHPGQGGHNEQFF
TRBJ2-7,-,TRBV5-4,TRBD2,TGTGCCAGCAGCTGGGGACTAGCGGCGGGCTACGAGCAGTACTTC,CASSWGLAAGYEQYF
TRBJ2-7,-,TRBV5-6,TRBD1,TGTGCCAGCAGCTGGGACAGGGACCCCTACGAGCAGTACTTC,CASSWDRDPYEQYF
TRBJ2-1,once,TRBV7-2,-,TGTGCCAGCAGCTTAGAAACGGCTAGTTATGGCAATGAGCAGTTCTTC,CASSLETASYGNEQFF
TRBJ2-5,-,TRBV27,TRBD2,TGTGCGAGCGGGATGGCTCCAGAGACCCAGTACTTC,CASGMAPETQYF
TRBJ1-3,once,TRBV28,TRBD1,TGTGCCAGCAGTGAGACAGGGGCTATGGACGCCATATATTTT,CASSETGAMDAIYF
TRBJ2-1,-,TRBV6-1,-,TGTGCCAGCAGTGAAGAAACGGAGCACGTTTACAATGAGCAGTTCTTC,CASSEETEHVYNEQFF
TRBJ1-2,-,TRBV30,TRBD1,TGTGCCTGGACCAAAGGGACAGGGAAGAGTGGCTACACCTTC,CAWTKGTGKSGYTF
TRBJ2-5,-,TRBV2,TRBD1,TGTGCCAGCAGTCAAGCCCCGGACAGGGCGGAAGAGACCCAGTACTTC,CASSQAPDRAEETQYF
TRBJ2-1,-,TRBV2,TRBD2,TGTGCCAGCAGCCAAGCGACTAGCGGGGGCCATGAGCAGTTCTTC,CASSQATSGGHEQFF
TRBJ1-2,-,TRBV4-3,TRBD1,TGCGCCAGCAGCCAAGAAGGGACAGCTATCGTTAATGGCTACACCTTC,CASSQEGTAIVNGYTF
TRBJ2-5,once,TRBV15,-,TGTGCCACCAGCAGCGGCAGCGAACAAGAGACCCAGTACTTC,CATSSGSEQETQYF
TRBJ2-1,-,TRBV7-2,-,TGTGCCAGCAGCCAACTAATGACCTACAATGAGCAGTTCTTC,CASSQLMTYNEQFF
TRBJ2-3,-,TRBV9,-,TGTGCCAGCAGCGAGGGACATGGGATGGATACGCAGTATTTT,CASSEGHGMDTQYF
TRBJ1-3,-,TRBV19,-,TGTGCCAGTATTGGGGGTCCCGGAAACACCATATATTTT,CASIGGPGNTIYF
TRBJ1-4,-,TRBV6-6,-,TGTGCCAGCAGTCGGGGCGGGGAAGATGAAAAACTGTTTTTT,CASSRGGEDEKLFF
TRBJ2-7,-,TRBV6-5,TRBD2,TGTGCCAGCAGTTACCAGGGACTAGCGGACTACGAGCAGTACTTC,CASSYQGLADYEQYF
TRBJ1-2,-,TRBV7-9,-,TGTGCCAGCATCGACAGTCCCGACTATGGCTACACCTTC,CASIDSPDYGYTF
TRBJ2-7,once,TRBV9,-,TGTGCCAGCAGCGCTCTGATGAGCTCCTACGAGCAGTACTTC,CASSALMSSYEQYF
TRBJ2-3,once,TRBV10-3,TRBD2,TGTGCCATCGGGGCGGGGCTAGCGGGGTATACGCAGTATTTT,CAIGAGLAGYTQYF
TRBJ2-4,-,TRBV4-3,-,TGCGCCAGCAGCCAAGTTTACGATAGGAAGTCGGCAGAGAATAAAAACATTCAGTACTTC,CASSQVYDRKSAENKNIQYF
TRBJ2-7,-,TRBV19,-,TGTGCCAGTAGTATATACGCAGGGACAACCTACGAGCAGTACTTC,CASSIYAGTTYEQYF